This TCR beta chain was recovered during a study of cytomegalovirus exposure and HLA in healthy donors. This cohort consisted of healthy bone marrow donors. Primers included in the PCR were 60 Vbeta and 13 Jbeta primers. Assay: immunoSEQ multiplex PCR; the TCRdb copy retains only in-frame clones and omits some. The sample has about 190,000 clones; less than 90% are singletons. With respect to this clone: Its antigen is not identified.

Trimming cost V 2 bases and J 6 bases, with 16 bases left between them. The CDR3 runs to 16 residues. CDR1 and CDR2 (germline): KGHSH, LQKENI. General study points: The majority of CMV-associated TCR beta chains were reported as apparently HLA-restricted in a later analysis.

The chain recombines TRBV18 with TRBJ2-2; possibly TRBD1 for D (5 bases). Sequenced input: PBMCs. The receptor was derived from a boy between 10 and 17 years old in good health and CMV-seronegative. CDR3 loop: CASSPGRGLGSGELFF. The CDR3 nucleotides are TGTGCCAGCTCACCAGGAAGGGGCCTGGGATCCGGGGAGCTGTTTTTT.